These 20 T cell receptor beta chains came from one sample sequenced in a study of spatial heterogeneity in lung cancer. TCRdb redid the calling of the 5' RACE reads with MiXCR, one entry per CDR3 protein. The data hold around 41,000 distinct CDR3 sequences, with almost 7% observed a single time. Time point reported: sample taken at primary tumor resection. The material was PBMCs, obtained at surgery. Every receptor here comes from a female donor with early-stage non-small cell lung cancer.

This clonotype occurred many times. The chain uses TRBV29-1 and TRBJ2-3; D not resolved. The CDR3 totals 14 residues. Germline lookup yields CDR1 SQVTM and CDR2 ANQGSEA. V dropped 2 bases and J dropped 0 bases, with 9 bases sitting between them. CDR3 loop: CSVETPPSTDTQYF. For the CDR3, the DNA is TGCAGCGTTGAAACGCCACCTAGCACAGATACGCAGTATTTT.

This clonotype was recorded many times. This chain uses TRBV12-3 or TRBV12-4 with TRBJ2-1; maybe TRBD1 (6 bases). This CDR3 region has 11 residues. V was cut by 10 bases and J by 5 bases, with 9 bases left in between. In nucleotides, the CDR3 is TGTGCCATACAGGGAAACAATGAGCAGTTCTTC. This codes for CAIQGNNEQFF.

Ten or more counts support this clonotype. The chain carries TRBV6-5 and TRBJ1-1, with D possibly being TRBD1 (5 bases). The CDR3 has 12 amino acids. CDR1 MNHEY and CDR2 SVGAGI come from the germline V gene. The V end lost 6 bases, the J end lost 1 base, and 6 bases lay between the germline ends. This chain's CDR3 is CASSQGNTEAFF. The CDR3 nucleotides read TGTGCCAGCAGCCAGGGGAACACTGAAGCTTTCTTT.

This clonotype was seen at least ten times. This sequence joins TRBV5-1 and TRBJ1-1; TRBD1 might be the D (6 bases). V was clipped by 4 bases and J by 0 bases, with 10 bases between them. CDR1 is SGHRS, CDR2 YFSETQ, per germline. The CDR3 contains 14 residues. The CDR3 bases are TGCGCCAGCAGCCGACAGGATGTGAACACTGAAGCTTTCTTT. It is translated as CASSRQDVNTEAFF.

The sample holds many counts of this clonotype. CDR3 in DNA: TGCGCCAGCAGTGAGTCTAGCTACAATGAGCAGTTCTTC. Translating it yields CASSESSYNEQFF. The chain has TRBV10-2 and TRBJ2-1; D ambiguous. Germline V gives CDR1 WSHSY, CDR2 SAAADI. V was clipped by 0 bases and J by 3 bases, with 3 bases between them. The CDR3 length is 13 residues.

This clonotype was counted many times. The rearrangement uses TRBV29-1 and TRBJ2-5; 7 bases line up with TRBD1. Germline V gene lookup returns CDR1 SQVTM and CDR2 ANQGSEA. V gave up 3 bases and J gave up 1 base; unmatched junction bases: 5. CDR3 length: 14 residues. The CDR3 region has the DNA TGCAGCGTTGACCCCTGGGACAGCCAAGAGACCCAGTACTTC. Protein: CSVDPWDSQETQYF. Looking up the rest from reference TRBV29-1 and TRBJ2-5 gives the full variable domain: SAVISQKPSRDICQRGTSLTIQCQVDSQVTMMFWYRQQPGQSLTLIATANQGSEATYESGFVIDKFPISRPNLTFSTLTVSNMSPEDSSIYLCSVDPWDSQETQYFGPGTRLLVL.

In its sample, this clonotype was seen many times. The chain combines TRBV6-2 or TRBV6-3 with TRBJ2-7; 11 bases match TRBD1. The CDR3 consists of 17 residues. Trimming removed 2 bases from V and 4 bases from J; junction bases left unmatched: 10. CDR1 and CDR2 from the germline V gene are MNHEY and SVGEGT. The CDR3 DNA reads as TGTGCCAGCAGTTACCGGACCCGCCGGGACAGGGGGTACGAGCAGTACTTC. It encodes CASSYRTRRDRGYEQYF.

This clonotype was seen at least ten times. The chain links TRBV29-1 to TRBJ1-2; 9 bases map to TRBD1. CDR3 length equals 16 residues. Trimming cost V 6 bases and J 7 bases; bases outside gene matches: 18. Germline CDR1 SQVTM, CDR2 ANQGSEA. The chain's CDR3 is CSVKSDTGGAYSGYTF. The CDR3 DNA reads as TGCAGCGTAAAATCCGACACAGGGGGCGCGTACTCTGGCTACACCTTC.

This clonotype was observed many times. The CDR3 region is CATSDSGTAYGYTF. CDR3 in DNA: TGTGCCACCAGTGACTCCGGGACAGCCTATGGCTACACCTTC. V gene TRBV24-1 combines with J gene TRBJ1-2, with 7 bases lining up with TRBD1. The CDR3 is 14 amino acids. From germline, CDR1 is KGHDR and CDR2 SFDVKD. The junction had 5 bases not matched to a gene; V was cut back by 4 bases and J by 4 bases.

This clonotype was seen many times. The chain uses TRBV7-9 and TRBJ2-5; 11 bases line up with TRBD1. V shed 4 bases and J 4 bases; nucleotides not matched to a gene: 2. CDR3 length: 14 amino acids. CDR1 is SEHNR and CDR2 is FQNEAQ in the germline V gene (reference sequence). CDR3 region: CASSSGTGGETQYF. Written as DNA, the CDR3 is TGTGCCAGCAGCTCTGGGACAGGGGGAGAGACCCAGTACTTC.

The chain employs TRBV2 and TRBJ2-1, with 10 bases fitting TRBD2. V lost 6 bases to trimming and J lost 6 bases; unmatched junction nucleotides: 2. The CDR3 length is 13 residues. The germline CDR1 and CDR2 sequences are SNHLY and FYNNEI. CDR3 amino acids: CASRLAGSNEQFF. The CDR3 DNA sequence: TGTGCCAGCAGACTAGCGGGAAGCAATGAGCAGTTCTTC.

Many counts were recorded for this clonotype. This chain uses TRBV7-8 with TRBJ1-1; no reliable D call. From germline, CDR1 is SGHVS and CDR2 FQNEAQ. CDR3 length: 15 amino acids. V was trimmed by 0 bases and J by 4 bases, leaving 12 bases between them. CDR3 in amino acids: CASSLAGKDPTEAFF. The CDR3 nucleotides are TGTGCCAGCAGCTTAGCGGGGAAGGACCCCACTGAAGCTTTCTTT.

This clonotype was counted at least ten times. This rearrangement joins TRBV6-2 or TRBV6-3 to TRBJ2-1; 15 bases agree with TRBD2. The V gene's germline CDR1 is MNHEY and CDR2 SVGEGT. This CDR3 spans 16 amino acids. The J segment lost 7 bases and the V segment lost 2 bases, leaving 3 bases of the junction unmatched. CDR3 nucleotide sequence: TGTGCCAGCAGTTACCTCGGACTAGCGGGGGGGAATGAGCAGTTCTTC. Translation gives CASSYLGLAGGNEQFF.

The chain joins TRBV18 to TRBJ1-1, with TRBD1 identical over 7 bases. Germline V gene data show CDR1 as KGHSH and CDR2 as LQKENI. J gave up 5 bases and V 3 bases, and 3 bases lay outside the gene matches. This CDR3 contains 13 residues. The CDR3 loop is CASSPWGQTEAFF. DNA of the CDR3: TGTGCCAGCTCACCGTGGGGACAGACTGAAGCTTTCTTT.

The chain joins TRBV20-1 to TRBJ1-4; D may be TRBD1 (6 bases). The CDR3 consists of 13 residues. CDR1 is DFQATT and CDR2 is SNEGSKA in the germline V gene (reference sequence). Trimming left V 6 bases short and J 8 bases short, with 16 bases between. Here the CDR3 DNA reads TGCAGTGCCGGGGGCGGGCCGGACGAAAAACTGTTTTTT. Encoded protein: CSAGGGPDEKLFF.

There are many counts of this clonotype. The chain employs TRBV29-1 and TRBJ1-2; TRBD1 matches at 7 bases. With V trimmed by 6 bases and J by 2 bases, 12 bases remained unmatched. Germline CDR1 reads SQVTM; CDR2 reads ANQGSEA. This CDR3 has 15 amino acids. CDR3: CSVTLRGQSNYGYTF. CDR3 nucleotides: TGCAGCGTCACACTTAGGGGACAGTCGAACTATGGCTACACCTTC.

The V and J genes are TRBV5-1 and TRBJ2-3; no definite D call. This CDR3 region has 13 residues. Germline V CDR1 and CDR2: SGHRS, YFSETQ. V dropped 0 bases and J dropped 2 bases, with 4 bases sitting between them. The CDR3, as DNA: TGCGCCAGCAGCTTGGTCCCCACAGATACGCAGTATTTT. This codes for CASSLVPTDTQYF.

The chain couples TRBV7-6 to TRBJ2-3; TRBD1 might be the D (5 bases). CDR1 is SGHVS, CDR2 FNYEAQ, per germline. V shed 4 bases and J shed 3 bases, with 20 bases lying between them. This CDR3 has 17 residues. CDR3 DNA: TGTGCCAGCAGCTCCTACCTCGACTGGGGCCGGACAGATACGCAGTATTTT. Protein: CASSSYLDWGRTDTQYF.

The chain has TRBV6-2 or TRBV6-3 and TRBJ2-2; 8 bases map to TRBD1. Germline V gene lookup returns CDR1 MNHEY and CDR2 SVGEGT. The CDR3 consists of 14 residues. With 4 bases clipped from V and 6 bases from J, the junction kept 4 bases outside the gene matches. CDR3 protein: CASSWDRLAGELFF. DNA of the CDR3: TGTGCCAGCAGTTGGGACAGGTTGGCCGGGGAGCTGTTTTTT.

This clonotype was found many times. The rearrangement links TRBV20-1 to TRBJ2-3; weak D call: TRBD2 (6 bases). The V gene's germline CDR1 is DFQATT and CDR2 SNEGSKA (reference sequence). CDR3 length equals 10 residues. V lost 6 bases to trimming and J lost 6 bases, with 7 bases between them. As DNA, the CDR3 is TGCAGTGCGGCGGGGGATACGCAGTATTTT. It yields the protein CSAAGDTQYF.